The 13 T cell receptor beta chains below all came from one sample that was sequenced in a study of cytomegalovirus exposure and HLA in healthy donors. The PCR used 60 Vbeta and 13 Jbeta primers. TCRdb keeps only in-frame clones here, not all; method: immunoSEQ multiplex PCR. The table shows some 130,000 clones, with approximately 79% occurring only once. Sample: PBMCs. All receptors come from a man between 18 and 35 years old in good health and CMV-seronegative.

This chain uses TRBV9 with TRBJ2-6; maybe TRBD1 (6 bases). The CDR3 extends over 16 amino acids. Looked up from germline, CDR1 is SGDLS and CDR2 is YYNGEE. The V end lost 4 bases, the J end lost 2 bases, and 13 bases lay between the germline ends. The CDR3 bases are TGTGCCAGCAGCCCCGAGCCAGGGGCTGGGGCCAACGTCCTGACTTTC. Translated, it gives CASSPEPGAGANVLTF. The full variable domain, rest sourced from reference TRBV9 and TRBJ2-6, is DSGVTQTPKHLITATGQRVTLRCSPRSGDLSVYWYQQSLDQGLQFLIQYYNGEERAKGNILERFSAQQFPDLHSELNLSSLELGDSALYFCASSPEPGAGANVLTFGAGSRLTVL.

The table lists this clone with a few counts. The chain recombines TRBV10-3 with TRBJ2-5; D is uncertain. The ends were cut back, 3 bases at V and 2 bases at J, with 13 bases in the middle. The germline V gene encodes CDR1 ENHRY and CDR2 SYGVKD. The CDR3 sequence is 15 residues long. CDR3 nucleotide sequence: TGTGCCATCAGTGATTGGTTGGAGCAACAAGAGACCCAGTACTTC. This codes for CAISDWLEQQETQYF.

The V gene is TRBV7-2, the J gene TRBJ2-3; possibly TRBD2 for D (6 bases). Germline values: CDR1 SGHTA, CDR2 FQGNSA. This CDR3 has 14 amino acids. Trimming removed 2 bases from V and 10 bases from J, with 16 bases in between. CDR3 DNA sequence: TGTGCCAGCAGCTTAAATCAGGTGGGGGGTTCGCAGTATTTT. Translating gives CASSLNQVGGSQYF.

The chain couples TRBV27 to TRBJ2-5, with 8 nucleotides matching TRBD1. The assigned J gene may be wrong: the sequence end matches TRBJ2-7 better. This CDR3 has 16 residues. Germline CDR1 reads MNHEY; CDR2 reads SMNVEV (reference sequence). CDR3 sequence (DNA): TGTGCCAGCAGTACCCGAGGGGGCAGGGGGCTCTACGAGCAGTACTTC. It is translated as CASSTRGGRGLYEQYF.

The chain has TRBV29-1 and TRBJ2-1; D might be TRBD2 (5 bases). Trimming removed 7 bases from V and 7 bases from J, with 14 bases in between. This CDR3 contains 12 residues. Per the germline V gene, CDR1 is SQVTM and CDR2 is ANQGSEA. The DNA for the CDR3 is TGCAGCGCCGAACGGCGGGTGAATGAGCAGTTCTTC. It specifies CSAERRVNEQFF.

The CDR3 protein is CASSDFGIGDEQFF. As DNA, the CDR3 is TGTGCCAGCAGTGACTTTGGGATAGGGGATGAGCAGTTCTTC. The rearrangement joins TRBV6-4 to TRBJ2-1; D perhaps matches TRBD1 (5 bases). V lost 1 base, J lost 8 bases, and 12 bases lay in between. Germline V lookup: CDR1 MRHNA, CDR2 SNTAGT. This CDR3 region has 14 residues.

A remark on this clone: Here the CDR3 omits its conserved ending phenylalanine or tryptophan, so a read error is the likely source. The limits of the CDR3 on the DNA are not certain, so only TCRdb's listed CDR3 is given. The J gene is TRBJ2-4, the V gene TRBV4-2; the tabulated D call, TRBD1, remains unverified against the DNA. Germline loops: CDR1 LGHNA, CDR2 YNFKEQ. The length of the CDR3 is 8 amino acids, counting both ends. CDR3 protein: CASSQGPR.

The gene calls are TRBV6-7 and TRBJ2-2; 8 bases agree with TRBD1. TRBV6-7 is designated an ORF whose function remains uncertain. V dropped 0 bases and J dropped 4; count of bases not matched to a gene: 7. This CDR3 is 17 amino acids long. The CDR3 loop is CASSYSTLQGGTGELFF. As DNA, the CDR3 is TGTGCCAGCAGTTACTCGACCCTACAGGGGGGCACCGGGGAGCTGTTTTTT.

This chain joins TRBV18 and TRBJ1-5, with 9 bases aligning to TRBD1. V was pared by 5 bases and J by 1 base, with 3 bases of the junction left unmatched. This CDR3 comprises 15 residues. Germline values: CDR1 KGHSH, CDR2 LQKENI. CDR3 sequence: CASSEGTGSNQPQHF. The DNA of the CDR3 is TGTGCCAGCTCAGAAGGGACAGGGAGCAATCAGCCCCAGCATTTT.

This chain uses TRBV9 with TRBJ1-6; 7 positions agree with TRBD1. Germline V CDR1 and CDR2: SGDLS, YYNGEE. J lost 7 bases, V lost 5 bases, and 6 bases had no gene match. The CDR3 length is 14 residues. The CDR3 sequence: CASSPDRANSPLHF. Written as DNA, the CDR3 is TGTGCCAGCAGTCCCGACAGGGCAAATTCACCCCTCCACTTT.

This rearrangement joins TRBV7-9 to TRBJ2-5, with a possible D match to TRBD2 (7 bases). Germline V lookup: CDR1 SEHNR, CDR2 FQNEAQ (reference sequence). V lost 4 bases and J 3 bases, leaving 15 bases between the germline ends. This CDR3 region has 15 residues. The CDR3 coding sequence is TGTGCCAGCAGCTCCCGAGGGGGGGGAGAAGAGACCCAGTACTTC. It translates to CASSSRGGGEETQYF.

The chain is built from TRBV7-9 and TRBJ2-4; no definite D call. Trimming cost V 1 base and J 6 bases, with 13 bases left between them. CDR1 and CDR2 from the germline V gene are SEHNR and FQNEAQ (reference sequence). There are 15 residues in the CDR3. CDR3 bases: TGTGCCAGCAGCTTAGACGACGAGCGCGGAAACATTCAGTACTTC. Its protein is CASSLDDERGNIQYF.

The J gene is TRBJ1-2, the V gene TRBV21-1; the table gives TRBD1 as D, unverified against the DNA. TRBV21-1 is a documented pseudogene. CDR3 length equals 14 residues. CDR3 nucleotides: TGTGCCAGCAGCAAAGGGCTAATACAGGGGACCGACTCCTTC. This gives the protein CASSKGLIQGTDSF.